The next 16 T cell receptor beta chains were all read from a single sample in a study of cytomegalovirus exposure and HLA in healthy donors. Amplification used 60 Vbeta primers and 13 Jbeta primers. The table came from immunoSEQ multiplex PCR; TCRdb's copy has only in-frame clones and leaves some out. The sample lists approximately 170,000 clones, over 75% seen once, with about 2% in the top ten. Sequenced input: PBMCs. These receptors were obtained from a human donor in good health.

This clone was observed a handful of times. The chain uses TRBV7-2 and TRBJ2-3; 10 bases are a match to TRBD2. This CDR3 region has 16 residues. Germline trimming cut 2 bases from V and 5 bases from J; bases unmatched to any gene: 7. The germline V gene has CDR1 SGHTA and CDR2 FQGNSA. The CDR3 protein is CASSLWSGGAVDTQYF. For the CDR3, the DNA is TGTGCCAGCAGCTTATGGAGCGGGGGGGCCGTAGATACGCAGTATTTT.

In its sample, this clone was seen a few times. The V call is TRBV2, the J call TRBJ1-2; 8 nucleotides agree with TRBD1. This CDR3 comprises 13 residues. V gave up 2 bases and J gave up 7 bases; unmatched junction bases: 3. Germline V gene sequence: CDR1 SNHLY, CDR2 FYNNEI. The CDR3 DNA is TGTGCCAGCAGTGAACAGGGGGCTTGTGGCTACACCTTC. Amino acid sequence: CASSEQGACGYTF.

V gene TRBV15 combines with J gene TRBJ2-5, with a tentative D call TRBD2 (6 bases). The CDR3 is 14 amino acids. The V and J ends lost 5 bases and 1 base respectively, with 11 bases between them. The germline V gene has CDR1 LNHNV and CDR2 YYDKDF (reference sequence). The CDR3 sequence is CATSARGTQETQYF. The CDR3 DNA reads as TGTGCCACCAGCGCGCGGGGCACCCAAGAGACCCAGTACTTC. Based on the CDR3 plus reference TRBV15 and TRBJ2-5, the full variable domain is DAMVIQNPRYQVTQFGKPVTLSCSQTLNHNVMYWYQQKSSQAPKLLFHYYDKDFNNEADTPDNFQSRRPNTSFCFLDIRSPGLGDTAMYLCATSARGTQETQYFGPGTRLLVL.

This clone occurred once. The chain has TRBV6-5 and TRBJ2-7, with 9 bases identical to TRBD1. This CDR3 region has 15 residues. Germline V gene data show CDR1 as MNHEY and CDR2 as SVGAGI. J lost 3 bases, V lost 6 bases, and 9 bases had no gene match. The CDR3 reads CASSPGRDRVYEQYF. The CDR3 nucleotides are TGTGCCAGCAGCCCGGGCCGGGACAGGGTCTACGAGCAGTACTTC.

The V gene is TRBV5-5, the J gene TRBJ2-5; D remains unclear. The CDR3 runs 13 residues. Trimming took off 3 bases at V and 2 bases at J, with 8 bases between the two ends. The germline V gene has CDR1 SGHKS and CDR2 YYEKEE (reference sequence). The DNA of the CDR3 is TGTGCCAGCAGCTCCACGACTCAAGAGACCCAGTACTTC. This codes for CASSSTTQETQYF.

As DNA, the CDR3 is TGTGCCAGCAGCTCGGGACAATTTCCCGGGGAGCTGTTTTTT. Translated, it gives CASSSGQFPGELFF. This chain links TRBV5-8 with TRBJ2-2, with a tentative D call TRBD1 (6 bases). Germline V gene data show CDR1 as SGHTS and CDR2 as YDEGEE. There are 14 residues in the CDR3. The V gene lost 3 bases and the J gene lost 6 bases, with 12 bases spanning the gap.

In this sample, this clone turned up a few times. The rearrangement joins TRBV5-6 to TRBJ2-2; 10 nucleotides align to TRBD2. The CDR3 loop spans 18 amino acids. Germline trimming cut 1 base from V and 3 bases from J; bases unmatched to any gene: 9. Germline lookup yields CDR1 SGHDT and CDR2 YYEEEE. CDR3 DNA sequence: TGTGCCAGCAGCTTGTTCGCTAGCGGGGGACCCTACACCGGGGAGCTGTTTTTT. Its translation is CASSLFASGGPYTGELFF.

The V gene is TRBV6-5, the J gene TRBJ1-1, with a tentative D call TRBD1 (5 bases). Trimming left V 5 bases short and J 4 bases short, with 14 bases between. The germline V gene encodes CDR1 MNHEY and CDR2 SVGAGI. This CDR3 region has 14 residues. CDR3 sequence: CASSEIGGGTEAFF. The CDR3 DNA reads TGTGCCAGCAGTGAAATCGGGGGGGGCACTGAAGCTTTCTTT.

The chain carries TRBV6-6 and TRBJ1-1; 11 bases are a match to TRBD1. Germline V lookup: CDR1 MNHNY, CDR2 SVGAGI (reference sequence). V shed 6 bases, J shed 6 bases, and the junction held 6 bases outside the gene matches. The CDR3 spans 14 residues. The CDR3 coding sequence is TGTGCCAGCAGCCGAGGACAGGGGGCTTCTGAAGCTTTCTTT. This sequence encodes CASSRGQGASEAFF.

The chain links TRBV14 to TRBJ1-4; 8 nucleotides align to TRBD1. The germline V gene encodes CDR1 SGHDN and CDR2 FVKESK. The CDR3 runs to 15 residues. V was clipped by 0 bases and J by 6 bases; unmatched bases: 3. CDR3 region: CASSQDYRGDEKLFF. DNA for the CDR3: TGTGCCAGCAGCCAAGATTACAGGGGGGATGAAAAACTGTTTTTT.

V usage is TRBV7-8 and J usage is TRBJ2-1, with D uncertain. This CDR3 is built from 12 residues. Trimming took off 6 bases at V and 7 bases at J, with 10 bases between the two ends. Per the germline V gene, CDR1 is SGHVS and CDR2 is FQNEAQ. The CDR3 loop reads CASSQAPNEQFF. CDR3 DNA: TGTGCCAGCAGTCAAGCCCCGAATGAGCAGTTCTTC.

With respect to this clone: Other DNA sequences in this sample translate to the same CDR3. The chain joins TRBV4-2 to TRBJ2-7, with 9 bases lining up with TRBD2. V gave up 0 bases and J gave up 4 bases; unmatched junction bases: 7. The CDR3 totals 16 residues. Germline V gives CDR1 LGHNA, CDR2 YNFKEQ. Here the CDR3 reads CASSQDLAGGPYEQYF. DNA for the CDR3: TGTGCCAGCAGCCAAGATCTGGCGGGGGGGCCTTACGAGCAGTACTTC.

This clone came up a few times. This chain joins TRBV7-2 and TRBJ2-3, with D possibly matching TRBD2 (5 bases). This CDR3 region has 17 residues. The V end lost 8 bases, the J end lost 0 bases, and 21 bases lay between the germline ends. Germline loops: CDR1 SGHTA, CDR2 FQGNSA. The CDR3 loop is CASGDPLGFVSTDTQYF. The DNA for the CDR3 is TGTGCCAGCGGAGACCCACTAGGGTTTGTTAGCACAGATACGCAGTATTTT. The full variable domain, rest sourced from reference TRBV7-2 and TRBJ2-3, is GAGVSQSPSNKVTEKGKDVELRCDPISGHTALYWYRQSLGQGLEFLIYFQGNSAPDKSGLPSDRFSAERTGGSVSTLTIQRTQQEDSAVYLCASGDPLGFVSTDTQYFGPGTRLTVL.

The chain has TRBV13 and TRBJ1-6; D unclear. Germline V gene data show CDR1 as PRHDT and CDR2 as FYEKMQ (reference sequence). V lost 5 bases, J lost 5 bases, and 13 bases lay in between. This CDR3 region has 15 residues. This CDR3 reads CASSLKLGDNSPLHF. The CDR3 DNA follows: TGTGCCAGCAGCCTGAAGCTCGGGGATAATTCACCCCTCCACTTT.

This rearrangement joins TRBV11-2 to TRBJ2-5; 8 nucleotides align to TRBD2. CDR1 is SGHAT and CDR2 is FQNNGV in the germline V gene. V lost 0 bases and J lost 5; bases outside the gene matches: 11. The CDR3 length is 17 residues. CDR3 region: CASSLEAGGYPRETQYF. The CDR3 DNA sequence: TGTGCCAGCAGCTTAGAGGCGGGAGGCTATCCCCGGGAGACCCAGTACTTC.

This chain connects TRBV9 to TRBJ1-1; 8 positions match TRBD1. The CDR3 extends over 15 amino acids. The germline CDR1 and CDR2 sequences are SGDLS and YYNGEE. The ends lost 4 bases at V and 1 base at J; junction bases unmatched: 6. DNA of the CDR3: TGTGCCAGCAGCTTCCTGGACAGGGCGAACACTGAAGCTTTCTTT. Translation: CASSFLDRANTEAFF.